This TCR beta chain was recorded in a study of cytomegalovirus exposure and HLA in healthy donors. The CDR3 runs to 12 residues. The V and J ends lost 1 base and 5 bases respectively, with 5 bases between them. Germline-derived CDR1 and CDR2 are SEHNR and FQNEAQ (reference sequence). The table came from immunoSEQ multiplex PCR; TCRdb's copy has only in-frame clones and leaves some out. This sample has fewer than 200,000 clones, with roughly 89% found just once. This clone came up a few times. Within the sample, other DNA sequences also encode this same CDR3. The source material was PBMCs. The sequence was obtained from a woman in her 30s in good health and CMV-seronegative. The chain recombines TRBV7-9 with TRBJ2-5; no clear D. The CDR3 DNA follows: TGTGCCAGCAGCTTAGTCCGGGAGACCCAGTACTTC. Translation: CASSLVRETQYF.